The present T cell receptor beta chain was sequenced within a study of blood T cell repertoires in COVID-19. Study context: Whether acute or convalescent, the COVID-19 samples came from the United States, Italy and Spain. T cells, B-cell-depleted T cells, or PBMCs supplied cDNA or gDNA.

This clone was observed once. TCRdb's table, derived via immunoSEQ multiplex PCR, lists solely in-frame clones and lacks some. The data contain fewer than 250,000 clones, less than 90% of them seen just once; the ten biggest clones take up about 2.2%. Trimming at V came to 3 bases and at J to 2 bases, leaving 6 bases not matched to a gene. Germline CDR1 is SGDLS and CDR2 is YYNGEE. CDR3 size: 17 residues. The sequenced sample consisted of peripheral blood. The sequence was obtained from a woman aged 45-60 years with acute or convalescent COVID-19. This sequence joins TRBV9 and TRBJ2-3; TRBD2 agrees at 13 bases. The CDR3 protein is CASSALGLAGATDTQYF. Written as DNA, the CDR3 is TGTGCCAGCAGCGCCCTTGGACTAGCGGGAGCCACAGATACGCAGTATTTT.